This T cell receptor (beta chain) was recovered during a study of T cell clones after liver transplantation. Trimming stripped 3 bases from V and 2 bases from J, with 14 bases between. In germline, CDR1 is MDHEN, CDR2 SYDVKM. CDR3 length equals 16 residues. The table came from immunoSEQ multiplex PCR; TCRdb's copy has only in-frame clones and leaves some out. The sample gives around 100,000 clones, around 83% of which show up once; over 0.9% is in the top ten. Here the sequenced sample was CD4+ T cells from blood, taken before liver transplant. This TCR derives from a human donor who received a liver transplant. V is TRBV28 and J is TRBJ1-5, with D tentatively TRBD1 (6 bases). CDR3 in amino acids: CASSFSGEGGNQPQHF. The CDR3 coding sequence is TGTGCCAGCAGTTTCTCCGGGGAGGGGGGCAATCAGCCCCAGCATTTT.